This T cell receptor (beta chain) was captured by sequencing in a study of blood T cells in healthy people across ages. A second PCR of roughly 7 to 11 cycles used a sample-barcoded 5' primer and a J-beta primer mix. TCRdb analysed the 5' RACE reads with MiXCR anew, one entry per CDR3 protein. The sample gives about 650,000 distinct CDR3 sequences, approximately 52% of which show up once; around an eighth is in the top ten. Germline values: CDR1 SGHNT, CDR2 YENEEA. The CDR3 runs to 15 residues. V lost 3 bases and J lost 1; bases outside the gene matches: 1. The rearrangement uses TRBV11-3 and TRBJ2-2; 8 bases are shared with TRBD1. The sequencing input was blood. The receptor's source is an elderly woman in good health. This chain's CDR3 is CASSFGTGNTGELFF. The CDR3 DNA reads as TGTGCCAGCAGCTTTGGGACAGGGAACACCGGGGAGCTGTTTTTT.